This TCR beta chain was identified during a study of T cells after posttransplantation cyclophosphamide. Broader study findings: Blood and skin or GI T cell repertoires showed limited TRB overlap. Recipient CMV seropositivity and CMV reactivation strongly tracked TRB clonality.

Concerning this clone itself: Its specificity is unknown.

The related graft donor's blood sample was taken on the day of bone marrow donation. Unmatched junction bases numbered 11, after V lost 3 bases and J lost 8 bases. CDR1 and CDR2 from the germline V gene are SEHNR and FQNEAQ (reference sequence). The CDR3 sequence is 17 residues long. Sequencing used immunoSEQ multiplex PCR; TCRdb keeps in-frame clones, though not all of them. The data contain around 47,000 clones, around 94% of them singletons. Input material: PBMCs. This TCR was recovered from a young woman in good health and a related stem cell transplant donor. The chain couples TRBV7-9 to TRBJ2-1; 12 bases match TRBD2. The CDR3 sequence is CASSFSSPSGGAYEQFF. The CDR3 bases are TGTGCCAGCAGCTTTTCATCGCCTAGCGGGGGGGCGTATGAGCAGTTCTTC.